This T cell receptor (beta chain) was recovered during a study of Graves' ophthalmopathy and Graves' hyperthyroidism. Regarding the study as a whole: Researchers report that a 13-signature model separated ophthalmopathy from stable hyperthyroidism, posting about 88% sensitivity and roughly 83% specificity. Sensitivity reached 60% to 71% and specificity around 76% when the model predicted ophthalmopathy progression.

New diagnoses, under 2 months' duration, and ages 18 to 65 characterized the hyperthyroidism patients. Clinical symptoms and serum thyroxine were used for diagnosis; TRAb, thyroid ultrasound and orbital computed tomography were also relied on. Using RNA transcripts, the TCR beta CDR3 regions were amplified. HTBI primers served in a first-round RT-PCR, which a second-round multiplex PCR followed. TCRdb recomputed calls from the multiplex PCR reads with MiXCR, one row per CDR3 protein. The sample includes about 1.1 million distinct CDR3 sequences, less than 45% of them seen just once. The CDR3 is 17 amino acids. V lost 4 bases to trimming and J lost 2 bases; unmatched junction nucleotides: 13. The germline CDR1 and CDR2 sequences are SGDLS and YYNGEE. This clonotype was observed at least ten times. The target antigen is unknown.

The sample taken for sequencing was peripheral blood or thyroid tissue (not recorded which). The receptor comes from an adult man with Graves' hyperthyroidism. The chain is built from TRBV9 and TRBJ2-5; 8 bases match TRBD2. DNA of the CDR3: TGTGCCAGCAGCCCAGAGGGCGGGGGGCGAAGACAAGAGACCCAGTACTTC. Amino acid sequence: CASSPEGGGRRQETQYF. The entire variable domain, with the rest obtained from reference TRBV9 and TRBJ2-5, is as follows: DSGVTQTPKHLITATGQRVTLRCSPRSGDLSVYWYQQSLDQGLQFLIQYYNGEERAKGNILERFSAQQFPDLHSELNLSSLELGDSALYFCASSPEGGGRRQETQYFGPGTRLLVL.